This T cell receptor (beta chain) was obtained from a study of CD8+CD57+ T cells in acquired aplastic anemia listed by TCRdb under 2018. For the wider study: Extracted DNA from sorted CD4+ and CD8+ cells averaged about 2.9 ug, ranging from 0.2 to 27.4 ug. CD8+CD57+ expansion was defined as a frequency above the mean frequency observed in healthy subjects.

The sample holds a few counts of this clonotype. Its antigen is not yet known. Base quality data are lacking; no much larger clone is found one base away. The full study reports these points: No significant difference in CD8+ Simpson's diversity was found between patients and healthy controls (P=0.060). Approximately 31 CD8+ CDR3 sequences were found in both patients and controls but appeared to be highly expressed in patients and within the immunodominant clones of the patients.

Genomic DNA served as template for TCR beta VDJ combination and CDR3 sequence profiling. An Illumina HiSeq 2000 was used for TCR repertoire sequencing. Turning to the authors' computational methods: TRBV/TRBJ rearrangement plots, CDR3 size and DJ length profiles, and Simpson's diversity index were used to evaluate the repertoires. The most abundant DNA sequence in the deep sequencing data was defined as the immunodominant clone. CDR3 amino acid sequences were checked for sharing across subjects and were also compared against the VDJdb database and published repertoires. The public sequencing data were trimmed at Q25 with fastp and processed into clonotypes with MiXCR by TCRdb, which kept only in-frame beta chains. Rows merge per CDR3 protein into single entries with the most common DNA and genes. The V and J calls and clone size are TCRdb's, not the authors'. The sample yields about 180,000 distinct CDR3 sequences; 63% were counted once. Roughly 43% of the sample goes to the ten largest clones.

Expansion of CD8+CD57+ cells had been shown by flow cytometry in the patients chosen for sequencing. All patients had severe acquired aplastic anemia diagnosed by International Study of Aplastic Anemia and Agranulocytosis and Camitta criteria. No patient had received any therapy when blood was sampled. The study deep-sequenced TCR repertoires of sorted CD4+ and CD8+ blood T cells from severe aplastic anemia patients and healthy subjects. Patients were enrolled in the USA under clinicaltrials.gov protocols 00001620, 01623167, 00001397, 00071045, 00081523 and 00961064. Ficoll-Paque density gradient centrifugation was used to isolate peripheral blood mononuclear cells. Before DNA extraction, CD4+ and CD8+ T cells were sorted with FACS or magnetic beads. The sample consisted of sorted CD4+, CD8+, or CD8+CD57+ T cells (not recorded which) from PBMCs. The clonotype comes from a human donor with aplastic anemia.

For the CDR3, the sequence is CASSLWDTGGEQYF. In nucleotides, the sequence is TGTGCCAGCAGCTTATGGGACACAGGAGGCGAGCAGTACTTC. The rearrangement joined TRBV7-6 to TRBJ2-7; tentative D gene TRBD1, with 6 bases matching. The germline V gene provides CDR1 SGHVS and CDR2 FNYEAQ. The CDR3 holds 14 amino acids from the cysteine to the phenylalanine. Only the CDR3 part of the read is kept: 42 bases, read in frame from the first base. V drops 2 bases and J drops 6 bases, leaving 14 bases in between.